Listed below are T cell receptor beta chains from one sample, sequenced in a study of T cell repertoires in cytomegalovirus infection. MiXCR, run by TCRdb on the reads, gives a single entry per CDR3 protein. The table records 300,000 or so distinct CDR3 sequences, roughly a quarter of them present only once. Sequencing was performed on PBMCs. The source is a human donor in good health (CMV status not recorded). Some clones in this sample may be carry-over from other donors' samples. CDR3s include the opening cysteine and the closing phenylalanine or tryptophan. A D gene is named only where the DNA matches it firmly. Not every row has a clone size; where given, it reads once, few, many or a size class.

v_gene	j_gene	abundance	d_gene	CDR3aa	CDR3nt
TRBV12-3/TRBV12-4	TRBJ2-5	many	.	CASSFAGLETQYF	TGTGCCAGCAGTTTTGCGGGACTGGAGACCCAGTACTTC
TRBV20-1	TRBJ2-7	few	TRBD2	CSATTSGVYEQYF	TGCAGTGCTACGACTAGCGGGGTCTACGAGCAGTACTTC
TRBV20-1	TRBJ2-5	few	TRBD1	CSSLKGAQETQYF	TGCAGTTCATTAAAGGGGGCACAAGAGACCCAGTACTTC
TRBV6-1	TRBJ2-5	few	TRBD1	CAGGQGLTETQYF	TGTGCCGGAGGACAGGGGTTAACGGAGACCCAGTACTTC
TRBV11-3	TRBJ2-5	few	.	CASSFSGTHQETQYF	TGTGCCAGCAGCTTCTCGGGGACACACCAAGAGACCCAGTACTTC
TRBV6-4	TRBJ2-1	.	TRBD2	CASSDFSKRGLYNEQFF	TGTGCCAGCAGTGACTTCTCTAAGCGGGGCCTCTACAATGAGCAGTTCTTC
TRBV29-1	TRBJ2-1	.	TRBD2	CSHGLAGAEQFF	TGCAGCCATGGACTAGCGGGAGCTGAGCAGTTCTTC
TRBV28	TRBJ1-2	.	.	CATIRDGYTF	TGTGCCACCATTCGGGATGGCTACACCTTC
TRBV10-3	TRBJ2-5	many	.	CAISDPQETQYF	TGTGCCATCAGTGACCCCCAAGAGACCCAGTACTTC
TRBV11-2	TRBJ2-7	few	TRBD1	CASSLTFGGTGPHEQYF	TGTGCCAGCAGCTTAACTTTTGGCGGGACAGGGCCCCACGAGCAGTACTTC
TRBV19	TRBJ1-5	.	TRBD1	CASGGQINQPQHF	TGTGCCAGTGGGGGACAGATCAATCAGCCCCAGCATTTT
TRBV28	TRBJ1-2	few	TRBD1	CASRTGVAGYTF	TGTGCCAGCAGGACAGGGGTGGCGGGCTACACCTTC
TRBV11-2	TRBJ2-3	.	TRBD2	CASRISRGGGRTDTQYF	TGTGCCAGCAGGATCTCTCGAGGCGGGGGGCGCACAGATACGCAGTATTTT
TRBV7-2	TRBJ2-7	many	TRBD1	CASSSDRVLEQYF	TGTGCCAGCAGCTCAGACAGGGTCCTCGAGCAGTACTTC
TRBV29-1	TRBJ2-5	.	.	CSVAAGQETQYF	TGCAGCGTTGCGGCAGGGCAAGAGACCCAGTACTTC
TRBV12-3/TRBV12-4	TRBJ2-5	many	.	CASREETQYF	TGTGCCAGCCGGGAAGAGACCCAGTACTTC
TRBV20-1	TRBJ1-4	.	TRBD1	CSAPTGGREKLFF	TGCAGTGCACCAACAGGGGGCCGAGAAAAACTGTTTTTT
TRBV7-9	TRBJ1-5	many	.	CASSLGTQPQHF	TGTGCCAGCAGCTTAGGAACTCAGCCCCAGCATTTT
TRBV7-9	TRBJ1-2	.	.	CASSLGQNNYGYTF	TGTGCCAGCAGCTTAGGACAGAATAACTATGGCTACACCTTC
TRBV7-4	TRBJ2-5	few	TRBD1	CASSSGQYQETQYF	TGTGCCAGCAGTTCGGGACAGTACCAAGAGACCCAGTACTTC
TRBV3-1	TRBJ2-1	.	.	CASSQGPSGEQFF	TGTGCCAGCAGCCAAGGACCCTCGGGTGAGCAGTTCTTC
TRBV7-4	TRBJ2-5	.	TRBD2	CASSLNSGKETQYF	TGTGCCAGCAGCTTAAATAGCGGGAAAGAGACCCAGTACTTC
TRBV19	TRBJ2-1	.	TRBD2	CASSPLAGGSGEQFF	TGTGCCAGTAGTCCACTAGCGGGAGGGTCCGGGGAGCAGTTCTTC
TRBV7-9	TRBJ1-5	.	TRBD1	CASSSTGVIQPQHF	TGTGCCAGCAGCTCGACAGGGGTTATTCAGCCCCAGCATTTT
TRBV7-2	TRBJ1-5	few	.	CASSMGPNSNQPQHF	TGTGCCAGCAGCATGGGACCTAATAGCAATCAGCCCCAGCATTTT
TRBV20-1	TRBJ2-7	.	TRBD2	CSARGGAGPYEQYF	TGCAGTGCTAGAGGGGGAGCGGGGCCCTACGAGCAGTACTTC
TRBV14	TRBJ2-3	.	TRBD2	CASSLTSGFKDTQYF	TGTGCCAGCAGCTTGACTAGCGGGTTTAAAGATACGCAGTATTTT
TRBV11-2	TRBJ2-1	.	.	CASSLVFGTNEQFF	TGTGCCAGCAGCTTAGTGTTTGGGACCAATGAGCAGTTCTTC
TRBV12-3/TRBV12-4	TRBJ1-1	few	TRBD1	CASSVGQGHSAFF	TGTGCCAGCAGTGTGGGACAGGGTCATTCGGCTTTCTTT